The 24 T cell receptor beta chains listed next were all sequenced from one sample in a study of cytomegalovirus exposure and HLA in healthy donors. Primers included in the PCR were 60 Vbeta and 13 Jbeta primers. The repertoire was sequenced with immunoSEQ multiplex PCR; TCRdb's copy has only in-frame clones and lacks some. In the table there are 170,000 or so clones, approximately 82% of which are singletons. Specimen: PBMCs. These receptors came from a man over 45 in good health and CMV-seropositive.

Here the CDR3 reads CASSSGTSGGYEQYF. The CDR3 nucleotides read TGTGCCAGCAGCTCCGGGACTAGCGGGGGCTACGAGCAGTACTTC. The J gene is TRBJ2-7, the V gene TRBV7-9; 14 bases align to TRBD2. The V gene's germline CDR1 is SEHNR and CDR2 FQNEAQ (reference sequence). This CDR3 has 15 amino acids. The ends lost 4 bases at V and 3 bases at J; junction bases unmatched: 2.

The chain combines TRBV27 with TRBJ2-4; 8 positions match TRBD1. The CDR3 has 18 residues. Germline V gene sequence: CDR1 MNHEY, CDR2 SMNVEV (reference sequence). J was trimmed by 5 bases and V by 3 bases; bases with no gene match: 15. DNA of the CDR3: TGTGCCAGCAGTTTTACGGGCCGGACAGGGCAAGTTGAAAACATTCAGTACTTC. This codes for CASSFTGRTGQVENIQYF.

The chain couples TRBV29-1 to TRBJ2-3; 7 nucleotides align to TRBD2. Germline CDR1 and CDR2: SQVTM and ANQGSEA. The CDR3 contains 14 residues. V trimming: 8 bases; J trimming: 5 bases; junction bases outside the gene matches: 13. Here the CDR3 DNA reads TGCAGCCTGTCGACTGGCGGGAGTGTAGATACGCAGTATTTT. Protein sequence: CSLSTGGSVDTQYF.

The chain links TRBV6-1 to TRBJ1-2, with D unresolved. Germline assignment: CDR1 MNHNS and CDR2 SASEGT. V lost 2 bases and J lost 3, with 7 bases in between. The CDR3 is 13 amino acids. Here the CDR3 DNA reads TGTGCCAGCAGTGAAACAATGGACTATGGCTACACCTTC. This translates into CASSETMDYGYTF.

J is TRBJ2-5 and V is TRBV5-1; 9 bases align to TRBD1. The CDR3 sequence is 16 residues long. V lost 6 bases, J lost 1 base, and 10 bases stayed unmatched. Germline CDR1 and CDR2: SGHRS and YFSETQ. As DNA, the CDR3 is TGCGCCAGCACAACGCCGGGACAGGGTCTCCAAGAGACCCAGTACTTC. Translating it yields CASTTPGQGLQETQYF. Drawing the rest from reference TRBV5-1 and TRBJ2-5, the complete variable domain is KAGVTQTPRYLIKTRGQQVTLSCSPISGHRSVSWYQQTPGQGLQFLFEYFSETQRNKGNFPGRFSGRQFSNSRSEMNVSTLELGDSALYLCASTTPGQGLQETQYFGPGTRLLVL.

The chain is built from TRBV5-4 and TRBJ2-3; 7 nucleotides agree with TRBD2. The germline gives CDR1 SGHNT, CDR2 YYREEE (reference sequence). The CDR3 is 16 amino acids. The V segment lost 3 bases and the J segment 0 bases; nucleotides outside the gene matches: 7. This CDR3 is CASSSIAGRSTDTQYF. DNA of the CDR3: TGTGCCAGCAGCTCGATAGCGGGTAGAAGCACAGATACGCAGTATTTT.

The chain carries TRBV7-2 and TRBJ2-1; TRBD2 aligns across 7 bases. The J segment lost 12 bases and the V segment lost 5 bases, leaving 10 bases of the junction unmatched. The CDR3 contains 13 residues. CDR1 and CDR2 (germline): SGHTA, FQGNSA. The CDR3 region has the DNA TGTGCCAGCAGCACTCGGGGGAGGGCCTTGCAGTTCTTC. This encodes CASSTRGRALQFF.

The CDR3 sequence: CASSLNPGQGVNSPLHF. The CDR3 DNA follows: TGCGCCAGCAGCCTCAACCCGGGACAGGGGGTCAATTCACCCCTCCACTTT. The chain couples TRBV5-1 to TRBJ1-6, with 11 bases lining up with TRBD1. V shed 4 bases, J shed 7 bases, and the junction held 10 bases outside the gene matches. This CDR3 is built from 17 residues. In germline, CDR1 is SGHRS, CDR2 YFSETQ.

The genes are TRBV10-3 and TRBJ1-2; 7 positions match TRBD1. CDR1 and CDR2 (germline): ENHRY, SYGVKD. The CDR3 consists of 15 residues. Unmatched junction bases numbered 12, after V lost 8 bases and J lost 3 bases. CDR3 DNA: TGTGCCATCTCGGACCGACAGGGTTTGGACTATGGCTACACCTTC. As protein: CAISDRQGLDYGYTF.

This chain connects TRBV18 to TRBJ1-4; D is uncertain. The CDR3 contains 17 residues. Trimming removed 3 bases at V and 0 bases at J, with 14 bases between. Germline V lookup: CDR1 KGHSH, CDR2 LQKENI. The CDR3 coding sequence is TGTGCCAGCTCACCGTATACAGACGGTCCAACTAATGAAAAACTGTTTTTT. Protein product: CASSPYTDGPTNEKLFF.

The chain is built from TRBV7-2 and TRBJ2-4; D may be TRBD1 (5 bases). Germline CDR1 SGHTA, CDR2 FQGNSA. V gave up 5 bases and J gave up 1 base, with 15 bases separating them. The CDR3 loop spans 16 amino acids. The CDR3 is CASSQRQLGAKNIQYF. DNA of the CDR3: TGTGCCAGCAGCCAAAGACAGTTGGGGGCCAAAAACATTCAGTACTTC.

The rearrangement joins TRBV6-5 to TRBJ2-2; D ambiguous. The CDR3 contains 13 residues. V lost 2 bases to trimming and J lost 6 bases, with 7 bases between them. In germline, CDR1 is MNHEY, CDR2 SVGAGI. The CDR3 loop is CASSYRLAGELFF. CDR3 in DNA: TGTGCCAGCAGTTACAGACTGGCCGGGGAGCTGTTTTTT.

V and J are TRBV27 and TRBJ1-1; 8 bases map to TRBD1. The CDR3 is made up of 14 amino acids. V shed 5 bases, J shed 4 bases, and the junction held 6 bases outside the gene matches. Germline CDR1 MNHEY, CDR2 SMNVEV (reference sequence). The DNA of the CDR3 is TGTGCCAGCAGTCCAACGACAGGGGTCACTGAAGCTTTCTTT. As protein: CASSPTTGVTEAFF.

This clone appeared a few times. The chain joins TRBV29-1 to TRBJ1-2; D gene uncertain. V was cut by 8 bases and J by 5 bases, with 12 bases left in between. CDR1 is SQVTM, CDR2 ANQGSEA, per germline. The CDR3 contains 11 residues. CDR3 in amino acids: CSTPFGYGYTF. For the CDR3, the DNA is TGCAGCACCCCCTTCGGGTATGGCTACACCTTC. The full variable domain, completed using reference TRBV29-1 and TRBJ1-2, is SAVISQKPSRDICQRGTSLTIQCQVDSQVTMMFWYRQQPGQSLTLIATANQGSEATYESGFVIDKFPISRPNLTFSTLTVSNMSPEDSSIYLCSTPFGYGYTFGSGTRLTVV.

The chain joins TRBV7-3 to TRBJ2-2; D is possibly TRBD1 (5 bases). With 3 bases removed from V and 3 bases from J, the gap between germline ends came to 5 bases. Germline values: CDR1 SGHTA, CDR2 FQGTGA. The CDR3 spans 13 residues. CDR3 sequence (DNA): TGTGCCAGCAGCTTCAGGGACACCGGGGAGCTGTTTTTT. This sequence encodes CASSFRDTGELFF.

This clone was picked up one time. This CDR3 fails to terminate in the conserved phenylalanine or tryptophan, so it likely reflects a read error. The DNA is left out, because the CDR3 cannot be placed on it with certainty; the CDR3 is given as TCRdb lists it. The chain carries TRBV21-1 and TRBJ2-7; TRBD1, the table's D call, lacks a check against the DNA. TRBV21-1 is noted as a pseudogene. The CDR3 region is 13 residues in length, termini included. The CDR3 loop reads CASSKGGPGPTVC.

The V gene is TRBV5-1, the J gene TRBJ2-7; D perhaps matches TRBD1 (5 bases). The ends were cut back, 2 bases at V and 5 bases at J, with 14 bases in the middle. The germline gives CDR1 SGHRS, CDR2 YFSETQ. This CDR3 region has 14 residues. The CDR3 region is CASSLGVFNNEQYF. The CDR3 nucleotides are TGCGCCAGCAGCTTAGGGGTATTTAATAACGAGCAGTACTTC.

This chain joins TRBV19 and TRBJ2-3; no reliable D call. Deletions cut 0 bases from V and 6 bases from J, with 4 bases between. This CDR3 has 12 residues. Per germline, CDR1 LNHDA and CDR2 SQIVND (reference sequence). CDR3 in DNA: TGTGCCAGTAGTATAGACCTGGATACGCAGTATTTT. Its translation is CASSIDLDTQYF.

The chain uses TRBV27 and TRBJ1-1, with 7 bases that match TRBD1. Germline loops: CDR1 MNHEY, CDR2 SMNVEV (reference sequence). V lost 5 bases, J lost 5 bases, and 11 bases stayed unmatched. This CDR3 has 15 residues. CDR3: CASSTRTGGFTEAFF. CDR3 in DNA: TGTGCCAGCAGTACTCGGACAGGAGGGTTTACTGAAGCTTTCTTT.

V is TRBV18 and J is TRBJ2-7; 8 positions agree with TRBD1. Looked up from germline, CDR1 is KGHSH and CDR2 is LQKENI. The CDR3 consists of 14 residues. V dropped 4 bases and J dropped 5; count of bases not matched to a gene: 7. CDR3 nucleotide sequence: TGTGCCAGCTCACGGGACAGGAAAGGAAACGAGCAGTACGTC. Translation gives CASSRDRKGNEQYV.

This sequence joins TRBV7-2 and TRBJ2-2; 9 nucleotides align to TRBD2. The germline gives CDR1 SGHTA, CDR2 FQGNSA. The CDR3 length is 16 residues. V dropped 2 bases and J dropped 4; count of bases not matched to a gene: 5. CDR3 in amino acids: CASSLTPGLATGELFF. The CDR3, as DNA: TGTGCCAGCAGCTTAACGCCGGGACTAGCCACCGGGGAGCTGTTTTTT.

This chain joins TRBV9 and TRBJ1-3; D is possibly TRBD1 (6 bases). CDR1 and CDR2 from the germline V gene are SGDLS and YYNGEE. This CDR3 is 15 amino acids long. V lost 2 bases and J lost 4, with 13 bases in between. DNA of the CDR3: TGTGCCAGCAGCGTTTACGGGGGGCCGGGAAACACCATATATTTT. This gives the protein CASSVYGGPGNTIYF.

In DNA, the CDR3 is TGTGCCAGCAGTTCCTCTAGCGGGCTTAGCACAGATACGCAGTATTTT. This translates into CASSSSSGLSTDTQYF. This chain joins TRBV6-5 and TRBJ2-3, with 8 bases fitting TRBD2. The germline gives CDR1 MNHEY, CDR2 SVGAGI. The CDR3 loop spans 16 amino acids. The V gene end was trimmed by 4 bases and the J gene end by 0 bases; junction bases not matched to a gene: 6.

This clone was detected once. The chain uses TRBV5-1 and TRBJ2-7, with 7 nucleotides matching TRBD1. V lost 4 bases, J lost 2 bases, and 9 bases stayed unmatched. The CDR3 runs 15 residues. Looked up from germline, CDR1 is SGHRS and CDR2 is YFSETQ. CDR3 nucleotides: TGCGCCAGCAGCAACCGGGACAGTGCTGCCTACGAGCAGTACTTC. It yields the protein CASSNRDSAAYEQYF.